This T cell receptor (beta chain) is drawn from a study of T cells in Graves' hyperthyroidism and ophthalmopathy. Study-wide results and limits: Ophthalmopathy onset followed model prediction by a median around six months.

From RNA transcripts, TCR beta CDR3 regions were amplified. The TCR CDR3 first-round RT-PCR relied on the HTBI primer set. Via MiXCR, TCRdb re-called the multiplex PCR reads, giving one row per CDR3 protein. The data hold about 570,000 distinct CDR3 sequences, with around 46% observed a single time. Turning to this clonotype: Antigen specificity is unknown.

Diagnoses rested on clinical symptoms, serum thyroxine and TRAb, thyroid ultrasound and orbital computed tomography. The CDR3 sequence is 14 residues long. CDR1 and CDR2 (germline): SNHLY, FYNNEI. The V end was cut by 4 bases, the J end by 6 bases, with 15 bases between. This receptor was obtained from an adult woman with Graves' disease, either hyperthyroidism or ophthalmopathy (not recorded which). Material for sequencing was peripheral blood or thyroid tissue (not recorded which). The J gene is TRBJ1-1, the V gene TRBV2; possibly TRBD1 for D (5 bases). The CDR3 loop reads CASSGGRVISEAFF. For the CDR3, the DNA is TGTGCCAGCAGTGGAGGCAGGGTCATCTCTGAAGCTTTCTTT.